A single sample gave rise to the 8 T cell receptor beta chains below, sequenced in a study of shared clonotypes between healthy human individuals. Sequencing used immunoSEQ multiplex PCR; TCRdb keeps in-frame clones, though not all of them. This table holds 2.5 million or so clones, approximately 90% found once. What was sequenced was naive CD4+ T cells sorted from blood. The subset here: CD45RA+ positively selected. These TCRs come from a man younger than 35 in good health.

This clone was detected a few times. The chain links TRBV6-5 to TRBJ2-7; TRBD1 might be the D (6 bases). The CDR3 sequence is 12 residues long. CDR1 MNHEY and CDR2 SVGAGI come from the germline V gene. V was shortened by 6 bases and J by 6 bases, with 12 bases between the two germline ends. CDR3 protein: CASRDRNTEQYF. CDR3 sequence (DNA): TGTGCCAGCAGGGACAGAAACACCGAGCAGTACTTC.

The genes are TRBV4-1 and TRBJ2-1; 12 positions agree with TRBD1. From germline, CDR1 is MGHRA and CDR2 YSYEKL. J gave up 7 bases and V 4 bases, and 8 bases lay outside the gene matches. There are 16 residues in the CDR3. The CDR3 sequence is CASSRAPGQGANEQFF. The CDR3 DNA follows: TGCGCCAGCAGCCGCGCCCCGGGACAGGGGGCGAATGAGCAGTTCTTC.

The CDR3: CASSLEGGIQEKLFF. The CDR3 DNA is TGCGCCAGCAGCTTGGAGGGGGGGATACAAGAAAAACTGTTTTTT. The V gene is TRBV5-1, the J gene TRBJ1-4; D may be TRBD1 (6 bases). The CDR3 is made up of 15 amino acids. V was clipped by 0 bases and J by 8 bases, with 14 bases between them. CDR1 is SGHRS, CDR2 YFSETQ, per germline.

The gene calls are TRBV7-9 and TRBJ2-5, with D unresolved. The CDR3 runs 14 residues. The germline CDR1 and CDR2 sequences are SEHNR and FQNEAQ (reference sequence). The ends were cut back, 4 bases at V and 0 bases at J, with 9 bases in the middle. The CDR3 nucleotides read TGTGCCAGCAGCTCCCCTGGCAACCAAGAGACCCAGTACTTC. This translates into CASSSPGNQETQYF.

The count of this clone is one. The chain has TRBV2 and TRBJ2-2; tentatively, D is TRBD1 (8 bases). V was clipped by 10 bases and J by 4 bases, with 16 bases between them. CDR1 and CDR2 from the germline V gene are SNHLY and FYNNEI. CDR3 length equals 14 residues. The CDR3 DNA is TGTGCCACCGGACAGGGCGGGGGCACCGGGGAGCTGTTTTTT. This translates into CATGQGGGTGELFF.

The chain links TRBV27 to TRBJ2-1; D is possibly TRBD1 (6 bases). The germline V gene encodes CDR1 MNHEY and CDR2 SMNVEV (reference sequence). This CDR3 region has 16 residues. V lost 5 bases to trimming and J lost 9 bases, with 23 bases between them. The CDR3 sequence is CASSETGRGSEGEQFF. Written as DNA, the CDR3 is TGTGCCAGCAGTGAGACGGGCAGGGGTTCAGAGGGTGAGCAGTTCTTC.

CDR3 DNA: TGTGCCAGCAGTGGACCGGGGGTCTACAATGAGCAGTTCTTC. The encoded protein is CASSGPGVYNEQFF. The rearrangement joins TRBV6-1 to TRBJ2-1; TRBD2 might be the D (6 bases). The germline V gene has CDR1 MNHNS and CDR2 SASEGT. Trimming removed 4 bases at V and 3 bases at J, with 10 bases between. The CDR3 has 14 amino acids.

V usage is TRBV2 and J usage is TRBJ2-7; unclear D gene. The ends were cut back, 7 bases at V and 0 bases at J, with 10 bases in the middle. From germline, CDR1 is SNHLY and CDR2 FYNNEI. There are 13 residues in the CDR3. The CDR3 nucleotides read TGTGCCAGCACCCAGCTTATCTCCTACGAGCAGTACTTC. It yields the protein CASTQLISYEQYF.